This T cell receptor (beta chain) was recorded in a study of lymphopenia after photon versus proton radiotherapy. Findings and limits, study-wide: Post-nadir diversity loss with photons came from oligoclonal expansion, particularly CD8+ Temra cells. Photon-treated patients lost naive T cells and TCR diversity; proton-treated stayed stable. Better survival with proton therapy was suggested as possible, not demonstrated.

From germline, CDR1 is SGHAT and CDR2 FQNNGV. V was pared by 0 bases and J by 3 bases, with 12 bases between. The CDR3 runs 15 residues. The protocol was immunoSEQ multiplex PCR, while the TCRdb copy is restricted to in-frame clones and leaves out a portion. The sample holds about 30,000 clones, roughly 87% seen once. In regard to this clone: Its specificity is unknown.

Sequences were derived from peripheral blood, sampled from a patient treated with proton-based radiotherapy. The receptor comes from a woman in her 70s with pancreatic cancer. Some clones in this sample may be carry-over from other donors' samples. V gene TRBV11-2 combines with J gene TRBJ2-7; D is ambiguous. The CDR3 sequence: CASSLEVGLGYEQYF. CDR3 sequence (DNA): TGTGCCAGCAGCTTAGAGGTGGGATTGGGCTACGAGCAGTACTTC.